The next 28 T cell receptor beta chains were all read from a single sample in a study of graft-versus-host responses after intestinal transplantation. Generated by immunoSEQ multiplex PCR, the TCRdb table keeps only in-frame clones and is missing some. This repertoire shows over 85,000 clones, roughly 91% found once; its top ten account for 0.15% to 0.2%. These receptors' antigens are unknown. The sample here was unstimulated CD4+ T cells sorted from spleen or lymph node cells, taken before transplant. These TCRs come from a human donor who was the organ donor for an intestinal transplant.

CDR3 nucleotides: TGTGCCAGTAGTCTGAACCGGGACAGTCGACAGCATTTT. This codes for CASSLNRDSRQHF. The genes are TRBV19 and TRBJ1-5; TRBD1 aligns across 7 bases. The CDR3 is 13 residues long. In germline, CDR1 is LNHDA, CDR2 SQIVND (reference sequence). Trimming cost V 5 bases and J 13 bases; bases outside gene matches: 11. The full variable domain, in which reference TRBV19 and TRBJ1-5 provide the parts outside the CDR3, is DGGITQSPKYLFRKEGQNVTLSCEQNLNHDAMYWYRQDPGQGLRLIYYSQIVNDFQKGDIAEGYSVSREKKESFPLTVTSAQKNPTAFYLCASSLNRDSRQHFGDGTRLSIL.

J is TRBJ1-1 and V is TRBV11-2, with D perhaps matching TRBD1 (5 bases). CDR1 and CDR2 (germline): SGHAT, FQNNGV. The CDR3 is made up of 15 amino acids. Trimming pared 0 bases from V and 3 bases from J, leaving 11 bases between. CDR3 protein: CASSLDPIGDTEAFF. The CDR3 DNA reads TGTGCCAGCAGCTTAGATCCGATAGGGGACACTGAAGCTTTCTTT. Complete variable domain (other parts from reference TRBV11-2 and TRBJ1-1): EAGVAQSPRYKIIEKRQSVAFWCNPISGHATLYWYQQILGQGPKLLIQFQNNGVVDDSQLPKDRFSAERLKGVDSTLKIQPAKLEDSAVYLCASSLDPIGDTEAFFGQGTRLTVV.

CDR3 in DNA: TGTGCCAGCAGCCGTCCGGGAGCCACTGAAGCTTTCTTT. Its translation is CASSRPGATEAFF. The chain combines TRBV27 with TRBJ1-1, with D unclear. The CDR3 contains 13 residues. Germline V gene data show CDR1 as MNHEY and CDR2 as SMNVEV (reference sequence). V was cut by 6 bases and J by 4 bases, with 12 bases left in between.

This chain joins TRBV27 and TRBJ2-1, with 8 bases identical to TRBD1. The CDR3 covers 16 residues. Germline values: CDR1 MNHEY, CDR2 SMNVEV (reference sequence). The junction had 8 bases not matched to a gene; V was cut back by 4 bases and J by 3 bases. The CDR3 sequence is CASSSTDRGYYNEQFF. Here the CDR3 DNA reads TGTGCCAGCAGTTCAACCGACAGGGGTTACTACAATGAGCAGTTCTTC.

V and J are TRBV25-1 and TRBJ1-6; perhaps TRBD1 as D (5 bases). The CDR3 is 14 residues long. Trimming stripped 8 bases from V and 7 bases from J, with 15 bases between. Germline V lookup: CDR1 MGHDK, CDR2 SYGVNS. The CDR3 is CASQAVRGNSPLHF. The CDR3 nucleotides read TGTGCCAGCCAAGCCGTACGGGGGAATTCACCCCTCCACTTT.

This rearrangement joins TRBV18 to TRBJ2-7; 13 nucleotides match TRBD2. V shed 0 bases and J 0 bases; nucleotides not matched to a gene: 5. From germline, CDR1 is KGHSH and CDR2 LQKENI. The CDR3 runs to 18 residues. CDR3 region: CASSPPRLAGGTSYEQYF. The CDR3 DNA follows: TGTGCCAGCTCACCACCTCGACTAGCGGGGGGTACCTCCTACGAGCAGTACTTC.

A few counts support this clone. The rearrangement joins TRBV7-2 to TRBJ1-1; D unclear. Trimming took 4 bases from V and 3 from J, leaving 9 bases between them. Germline lookup yields CDR1 SGHTA and CDR2 FQGNSA. CDR3 length: 13 residues. Written as DNA, the CDR3 is TGTGCCAGCAGCTCCCTTTTTTACACTGAAGCTTTCTTT. Amino acids: CASSSLFYTEAFF.

The chain employs TRBV27 and TRBJ2-1; 14 bases map to TRBD2. The CDR3 is 14 residues long. Trimming at V came to 8 bases and at J to 14 bases, leaving 11 bases not matched to a gene. The germline gives CDR1 MNHEY, CDR2 SMNVEV (reference sequence). The CDR3 nucleotides are TGTGCCAGCGGATCCTGGACTAGCGGGGGGCCAGAGTTCTTC. Translation: CASGSWTSGGPEFF.

This chain joins TRBV27 and TRBJ1-5; D is possibly TRBD1 (5 bases). The CDR3 has 14 residues. Trimming shortened V by 6 bases and J by 3 bases, and 12 bases separated the two germline ends. Germline V gene lookup returns CDR1 MNHEY and CDR2 SMNVEV (reference sequence). In DNA, the CDR3 is TGTGCCAGCAGCGCGGGGACGGCCAATCAGCCCCAGCATTTT. Residues: CASSAGTANQPQHF.

The chain is built from TRBV6-4 and TRBJ2-1; D uncertain. The CDR3 extends over 10 amino acids. With 7 bases removed from V and 8 bases from J, the gap between germline ends came to 6 bases. CDR1 is MRHNA, CDR2 SNTAGT, per germline. The CDR3 region is CASIIHEQFF. CDR3 DNA: TGTGCCAGCATAATCCATGAGCAGTTCTTC.

The CDR3 protein is CASSPTGGLAKNIQYF. The CDR3 bases are TGTGCCAGCAGTCCCACAGGGGGCCTAGCCAAAAACATTCAGTACTTC. The genes are TRBV6-6 and TRBJ2-4; 9 bases fit TRBD1. The J segment lost 0 bases and the V segment lost 5 bases, leaving 5 bases of the junction unmatched. This CDR3 is built from 16 residues. Germline assignment: CDR1 MNHNY and CDR2 SVGAGI (reference sequence).

The chain joins TRBV4-1 to TRBJ1-3; the D gene is possibly TRBD1 (6 bases). Trimming removed 2 bases at V and 0 bases at J, with 14 bases between. Germline V gene data show CDR1 as MGHRA and CDR2 as YSYEKL. The CDR3 spans 17 residues. The DNA for the CDR3 is TGCGCCAGCAGCCAAACGACAGGCTTAAGCTCTGGAAACACCATATATTTT. Protein: CASSQTTGLSSGNTIYF.

The sample holds one count of this clone. This chain joins TRBV10-3 and TRBJ2-1, with 10 bases aligning to TRBD1. V lost 3 bases to trimming and J lost 4 bases; unmatched junction nucleotides: 3. The CDR3 sequence is 15 residues long. The germline CDR1 and CDR2 sequences are ENHRY and SYGVKD. This chain's CDR3 is CAISEPGQGYNEQFF. The DNA of the CDR3 is TGTGCCATCAGTGAACCGGGACAGGGGTACAATGAGCAGTTCTTC.

This clone was counted once. This chain connects TRBV5-1 to TRBJ2-3, with 9 bases aligning to TRBD1. Germline V gene data show CDR1 as SGHRS and CDR2 as YFSETQ. The CDR3 extends over 17 amino acids. With 0 bases clipped from V and 3 bases from J, the junction kept 8 bases outside the gene matches. The CDR3 DNA follows: TGCGCCAGCAGCTTGGCCGTCGGGACAGGGTGGACAGATACGCAGTATTTT. Residues: CASSLAVGTGWTDTQYF. Using reference TRBV5-1 and TRBJ2-3 for the parts outside the CDR3, the full variable domain is KAGVTQTPRYLIKTRGQQVTLSCSPISGHRSVSWYQQTPGQGLQFLFEYFSETQRNKGNFPGRFSGRQFSNSRSEMNVSTLELGDSALYLCASSLAVGTGWTDTQYFGPGTRLTVL.

This clone was recorded once. The chain recombines TRBV6-1 with TRBJ1-1; 7 positions match TRBD1. The CDR3 is 15 amino acids. J lost 4 bases, V lost 6 bases, and 11 bases had no gene match. The germline V gene has CDR1 MNHNS and CDR2 SASEGT. CDR3 sequence reads: CASRDQRQGTTEAFF. In DNA form, the CDR3 reads TGTGCCAGCAGGGACCAAAGACAGGGTACCACTGAAGCTTTCTTT.

The rearrangement links TRBV19 to TRBJ2-5; TRBD2 agrees at 13 bases. The DNA end is a closer match to TRBJ2-7, so the J assignment may be wrong. Germline assignment: CDR1 LNHDA and CDR2 SQIVND (reference sequence). The CDR3 is 15 amino acids. The CDR3: CASSEGLAGPYEQYF. The CDR3 DNA reads TGTGCCAGTAGTGAGGGACTAGCGGGGCCCTACGAGCAGTACTTC.

This sequence joins TRBV4-1 and TRBJ1-2; 8 nucleotides match TRBD1. Germline V gene lookup returns CDR1 MGHRA and CDR2 YSYEKL. The CDR3 contains 18 residues. V lost 1 base, J lost 4 bases, and 14 bases stayed unmatched. As DNA, the CDR3 is TGCGCCAGCAGCCAAGGTTACGCGGGACAGGATCGTGTCTATGGCTACACCTTC. Translating gives CASSQGYAGQDRVYGYTF.

The chain uses TRBV5-4 and TRBJ2-6; D uncertain. Germline V lookup: CDR1 SGHNT, CDR2 YYREEE (reference sequence). The CDR3 sequence is 14 residues long. V shed 6 bases and J shed 3 bases, with 10 bases lying between them. The chain's CDR3 is CASIGLNGANVLTF. In DNA, the CDR3 is TGTGCCAGCATCGGGTTAAATGGGGCCAACGTCCTGACTTTC.

The sample holds one count of this clone. The chain joins TRBV27 to TRBJ2-7; the match to TRBD1 covers 11 bases. V trimming: 6 bases; J trimming: 5 bases; junction bases outside the gene matches: 9. CDR1 and CDR2 from the germline V gene are MNHEY and SMNVEV (reference sequence). CDR3 length equals 15 residues. The CDR3 region has the DNA TGTGCCAGCAGGGGACTCCGGGACAGGGGGGACGAGCAGTACTTC. Its translation is CASRGLRDRGDEQYF.

This chain connects TRBV5-6 to TRBJ1-2; D is unclear. V shed 3 bases and J shed 8 bases, with 11 bases lying between them. Germline V gene data show CDR1 as SGHDT and CDR2 as YYEEEE. The CDR3 runs to 12 residues. CDR3 bases: TGTGCCAGCAGCTCGAGGGTCCGGGGCTACACCTTC. Protein sequence: CASSSRVRGYTF. Full variable domain (outside the CDR3, taken from reference TRBV5-6 and TRBJ1-2): DAGVTQSPTHLIKTRGQQVTLRCSPKSGHDTVSWYQQALGQGPQFIFQYYEEEERQRGNFPDRFSGHQFPNYSSELNVNALLLGDSALYLCASSSRVRGYTFGSGTRLTVV.

The V call is TRBV7-2, the J call TRBJ2-5, with 10 bases aligning to TRBD1. The J call could be wrong; TRBJ2-7 is a better fit for the DNA end. CDR1 and CDR2 from the germline V gene are SGHTA and FQGNSA. This CDR3 has 14 amino acids. The CDR3 reads CASSPGQGDYEQYF. In DNA form, the CDR3 reads TGTGCCAGCAGCCCCGGACAGGGGGACTACGAGCAGTACTTC.

V gene TRBV5-1 combines with J gene TRBJ1-1; D is undetermined. This CDR3 spans 15 amino acids. Per the germline V gene, CDR1 is SGHRS and CDR2 is YFSETQ. With 0 bases removed from V and 0 bases from J, the gap between germline ends came to 9 bases. The CDR3 is CASSLGAGMNTEAFF. CDR3 coding DNA: TGCGCCAGCAGCTTGGGAGCCGGGATGAACACTGAAGCTTTCTTT.

V and J are TRBV9 and TRBJ2-2, with D perhaps matching TRBD1 (5 bases). V dropped 4 bases and J dropped 0 bases, with 13 bases sitting between them. CDR1 SGDLS and CDR2 YYNGEE come from the germline V gene. The CDR3 extends over 16 amino acids. The CDR3 here is CASSWFRAANTGELFF. Written as DNA, the CDR3 is TGTGCCAGCAGCTGGTTCAGGGCCGCGAACACCGGGGAGCTGTTTTTT.

The V and J genes are TRBV28 and TRBJ1-2; D unclear. This CDR3 contains 14 residues. Germline V gene data show CDR1 as MDHEN and CDR2 as SYDVKM. V gave up 1 base and J gave up 3 bases, with 9 bases separating them. This CDR3 is CASSLLRLDYGYTF. CDR3 DNA sequence: TGTGCCAGCAGTTTATTGAGGTTGGACTATGGCTACACCTTC.

This clone was recorded only once. The V call is TRBV7-2, the J call TRBJ1-1; 9 bases map to TRBD1. Trimming took 5 bases from V and 1 from J; bases not matched to a gene: 2. This CDR3 spans 14 amino acids. Germline V gene data show CDR1 as SGHTA and CDR2 as FQGNSA. CDR3 loop: CASSQDRGNTEAFF. Written as DNA, the CDR3 is TGTGCCAGCAGCCAGGACAGGGGGAACACTGAAGCTTTCTTT.

V is TRBV9 and J is TRBJ2-6, with D uncertain. Trimming shortened V by 1 base and J by 0 bases, and 11 bases separated the two germline ends. CDR1 SGDLS and CDR2 YYNGEE come from the germline V gene. There are 17 residues in the CDR3. Here the CDR3 reads CASSVTVGHSGANVLTF. The CDR3 DNA is TGTGCCAGCAGCGTAACGGTCGGTCACTCTGGGGCCAACGTCCTGACTTTC.

This clone showed up just a few times. The CDR3 DNA sequence: TGTGCCATCACCGAGGGGGCGGCCTATGGCTACACCTTC. It is translated as CAITEGAAYGYTF. The rearrangement joins TRBV10-3 to TRBJ1-2; 7 bases map to TRBD1. V lost 7 bases and J lost 4; bases outside the gene matches: 6. Germline CDR1 ENHRY, CDR2 SYGVKD. The CDR3 is made up of 13 amino acids.

The chain combines TRBV11-2 with TRBJ2-1, with 9 bases identical to TRBD2. There are 17 residues in the CDR3. Germline lookup yields CDR1 SGHAT and CDR2 FQNNGV. V gave up 5 bases and J gave up 0 bases; unmatched junction bases: 8. The CDR3 protein is CASSPELAGASYNEQFF. The CDR3 DNA is TGTGCCAGCAGCCCCGAGTTAGCGGGGGCCTCCTACAATGAGCAGTTCTTC.